This T cell receptor beta chain was obtained from a study of blood T cell repertoires in COVID-19. In the original analysis: Reference gene primer amplification gave estimated nucleated cell counts. Generated by immunoSEQ multiplex PCR, the TCRdb table keeps only in-frame clones and is missing some. For V, J and clone size, that table is used; D and trimming come from the DNA. The profile shows 250,000 to 300,000 clones, roughly 80% of them singletons. Exposed enrollees had met someone with a PCR-confirmed or clinician-diagnosed COVID-19 case at some point within the 2 weeks before study entry. V lost 7 bases and J lost 7; bases outside the gene matches: 5. This CDR3 region has 13 residues. Looked up from germline, CDR1 is SEHNR and CDR2 is FQNEAQ (reference sequence).

The J gene is TRBJ2-1, the V gene TRBV7-9, with TRBD1 identical over 9 bases. The receptor was derived from a middle-aged man who had been exposed to COVID-19. Specimen: PBMCs or T cells enriched from blood (not recorded which). The CDR3 region is CASTPGTGNEQFF. The CDR3 region has the DNA TGTGCCAGCACCCCCGGGACAGGGAATGAGCAGTTCTTC.